This TCR beta chain comes out of a study of Ad26.COV2.S vaccination and SARS-CoV-2 variants. Study-level points and caveats: Among vaccine recipients, spike-specific TCR breadth exceeded that of placebo recipients. Marked by substantial breadth, spike-specific CD8+ and CD4+ T cell responses were reportedly seen after vaccination. It is possible that the TCR breadth and depth analyses underestimated the total T cell responses. Non-spike TCR breadth did not differ much between vaccine and placebo recipients.

Germline CDR1 reads SGHAT; CDR2 reads FQNNGV. The CDR3 totals 14 residues. V was trimmed by 5 bases and J by 7 bases, leaving 17 bases between them. About this clone: The antigen is not known.

TCRdb keeps only in-frame clones here, not all; method: immunoSEQ multiplex PCR. The table lists some 180,000 clones, around nine tenths of them singletons. The material sequenced was peripheral blood, taken after recovery from COVID-19. V gene TRBV11-2 combines with J gene TRBJ2-5; possibly TRBD2 for D (6 bases). The source of this sequence is a human donor who had recovered from COVID-19. CDR3 coding DNA: TGTGCCAGCAGCCCCCCGGGACTTCCGTGGACCCAGTACTTC. This codes for CASSPPGLPWTQYF.